This TCR beta chain was documented in a study of graft-versus-host responses after intestinal transplantation. Findings and limits, study-wide: Declines in HvG clones occurring early post-transplant were associated with peak circulating GvH clone levels.

This clone was detected a few times. Antigen: not known. The CDR3 has 14 amino acids. Germline V gene lookup returns CDR1 MNHEY and CDR2 SMNVEV (reference sequence). V was pared by 4 bases and J by 5 bases, with 9 bases between. Only in-frame clones appear in the TCRdb table, and some are missing; sequencing was by immunoSEQ multiplex PCR. This sample yields about 97,000 clones, of which approximately 92% are seen a single time; about 16% belongs to the top ten. Sample: PBMCs, taken about 440 days after intestinal transplant. The gene calls are TRBV27 and TRBJ1-6; D is ambiguous. This TCR was recovered from a human patient who received an intestinal transplant, so some T cells may come from the graft donor. The CDR3 here is CASSSGPDNSPLHF. The DNA of the CDR3 is TGTGCCAGCAGTTCTGGTCCCGATAATTCACCCCTCCACTTT.